The next 22 T cell receptor beta chains were all read from a single sample in a study of blood T cells in healthy people across ages (dated by TCRdb to the mid-2010s). The library was prepared using 5' RACE. For sequencing, an Illumina HiSeq 2500 was employed. A second 7 to 11 cycle PCR used a sample-barcoded 5' primer and a J-beta primer mix. Clones were called with MiXCR by TCRdb after fastp trimmed the public reads at Q25, and only in-frame beta chains were retained. Identical CDR3 proteins give one entry, which carries the most common genes and DNA. For this sample there are 870,000 or so distinct CDR3 sequences; 29% appear just once. The top ten clones comprise 15% to 20% of the sample. The sequencing input was blood. The source of these receptors is a woman of 80 years or more in good health.

V gene TRBV9 combines with J gene TRBJ1-1; the match to TRBD1 covers 11 bases. Germline CDR1 SGDLS, CDR2 YYNGEE. The junction had 7 bases not matched to a gene; V was cut back by 4 bases and J by 5 bases. The CDR3 extends over 15 amino acids. DNA for the CDR3: TGTGCCAGCAGCAAGGGACAGGGGGTGGAAACTGAAGCTTTCTTT. Protein sequence: CASSKGQGVETEAFF.

This clonotype was seen a few times. The rearrangement joins TRBV19 to TRBJ1-2, with TRBD1 as a possible D gene (6 bases). CDR1 and CDR2 from the germline V gene are LNHDA and SQIVND (reference sequence). The CDR3 loop spans 13 amino acids. The V end lost 7 bases, the J end lost 5 bases, and 14 bases lay between the germline ends. CDR3: CASNLDRRYGYTF. CDR3 DNA sequence: TGTGCCAGTAATCTCGACAGGCGATATGGCTACACCTTC.

The chain is built from TRBV12-3 or TRBV12-4 and TRBJ2-1, with 12 bases identical to TRBD1. The CDR3 totals 14 residues. With V trimmed by 6 bases and J by 10 bases, 7 bases remained unmatched. The CDR3 spells CASRPGQGAREQFF. In DNA, the CDR3 is TGTGCCAGCAGACCGGGACAGGGGGCGCGGGAGCAGTTCTTC.

This clonotype has ten or more counts. This sequence joins TRBV6-2 or TRBV6-3 and TRBJ2-7; 11 bases agree with TRBD2. Germline CDR1 and CDR2: MNHEY and SVGEGT. Trimming at V came to 6 bases and at J to 4 bases, leaving 5 bases not matched to a gene. This CDR3 spans 14 amino acids. The CDR3 DNA sequence: TGTGCCAGCAGCGGACTAGCGGGCTCTTACGAGCAGTACTTC. This encodes CASSGLAGSYEQYF.

About this clonotype itself: A single base separates this from a much larger clone, so it may be a read error. The chain joins TRBV6-2 or TRBV6-3 to TRBJ2-5; 13 bases agree with TRBD2. Germline V lookup: CDR1 MNHEY, CDR2 SVGEGT. This CDR3 contains 18 residues. CDR3 in amino acids: CASSPTGLAGPGEETLYF. DNA of the CDR3: TGTGCCAGCAGCCCCACGGGACTAGCGGGGCCGGGGGAAGAGACCCTGTACTTC.

To note about this clonotype: A read error may be the cause here, since a much bigger clone is one base away. This chain connects TRBV18 to TRBJ2-1; 8 bases fit TRBD2. Germline CDR1 is KGHSH and CDR2 is LQKENI. The CDR3 covers 15 residues. The CDR3 sequence is CASSPRTSPNNERFF. In DNA form, the CDR3 reads TGTGCCAGCTCACCGAGGACTAGCCCAAACAATGAGCGGTTCTTC.

This clonotype was observed at least ten times. The chain joins TRBV20-1 to TRBJ2-6; TRBD1 agrees at 7 bases. Losses at the gene ends were 3 bases for V and 4 bases for J; bases not matched to a gene: 9. The CDR3 has 16 residues. Germline V lookup: CDR1 DFQATT, CDR2 SNEGSKA (reference sequence). This chain's CDR3 is CSASRQGEAGANVLTF. CDR3 nucleotides: TGCAGTGCTAGTAGACAGGGCGAGGCCGGGGCCAACGTCCTGACTTTC.

With respect to this clonotype: The junction differs from germline at one of its ends, possibly a read error. The V gene is TRBV27, the J gene TRBJ1-6; weak D call: TRBD1 (6 bases). Germline V gene data show CDR1 as MNHEY and CDR2 as SMNVEV (reference sequence). The CDR3 contains 14 residues. CDR3 region: CASSLSRGNLPLHF. CDR3 DNA: TGTGCCAGCAGTTTAAGCAGGGGTAATTTACCCCTCCACTTT.

This clonotype was counted ten times or more. The chain is built from TRBV20-1 and TRBJ2-1, with D possibly being TRBD1 or TRBD2 (7 bases each). This CDR3 contains 14 residues. CDR1 DFQATT and CDR2 SNEGSKA come from the germline V gene (reference sequence). With 4 bases removed from V and 7 bases from J, the gap between germline ends came to 17 bases. The CDR3 DNA follows: TGCAGTGCTACCAGGGGGGGGTCTAGGAATGAGCAGTTCTTC. Its protein product is CSATRGGSRNEQFF.

This chain connects TRBV20-1 to TRBJ1-5, with 8 bases identical to TRBD1. Trimming took 6 bases from V and 4 from J; bases not matched to a gene: 8. This CDR3 has 14 amino acids. Germline V CDR1 and CDR2: DFQATT, SNEGSKA (reference sequence). The CDR3 DNA sequence: TGCAGTGCCAACGGACAGGGTGGGAATCAGCCCCAGCATTTT. Amino acid sequence: CSANGQGGNQPQHF.

In this sample, this clonotype turned up many times. V and J are TRBV7-9 and TRBJ2-7, with D uncertain. The CDR3 covers 14 residues. The germline V and J ends were trimmed by 0 bases and 0 bases, with 6 bases remaining between them. Per germline, CDR1 SEHNR and CDR2 FQNEAQ (reference sequence). CDR3: CASSLAGTSYEQYF. Here the CDR3 DNA reads TGTGCCAGCAGCTTAGCGGGAACCTCCTACGAGCAGTACTTC. The full variable domain, completed using reference TRBV7-9 and TRBJ2-7, is DTGVSQNPRHKITKRGQNVTFRCDPISEHNRLYWYRQTLGQGPEFLTYFQNEAQLEKSRLLSDRFSAERPKGSFSTLEIQRTEQGDSAMYLCASSLAGTSYEQYFGPGTRLTVT.

V gene TRBV19 combines with J gene TRBJ2-5; 10 bases align to TRBD2. Trimming at V came to 5 bases and at J to 11 bases, leaving 8 bases not matched to a gene. The CDR3 is made up of 13 amino acids. Germline-derived CDR1 and CDR2 are LNHDA and SQIVND (reference sequence). CDR3 region: CASSSSGGNEQYF. CDR3 DNA: TGTGCCAGTAGTTCTAGCGGGGGCAATGAGCAGTACTTC. The full variable domain, with the rest looked up from reference TRBV19 and TRBJ2-5, is DGGITQSPKYLFRKEGQNVTLSCEQNLNHDAMYWYRQDPGQGLRLIYYSQIVNDFQKGDIAEGYSVSREKKESFPLTVTSAQKNPTAFYLCASSSSGGNEQYFGPGTRLLVL.

The chain carries TRBV9 and TRBJ2-2; weak D call: TRBD1 (5 bases). The germline V gene has CDR1 SGDLS and CDR2 YYNGEE. This CDR3 has 14 residues. V dropped 4 bases and J dropped 2 bases, with 9 bases sitting between them. The CDR3 DNA reads TGTGCCAGCAGCACACAGGATAACACCGGGGAGCTGTTTTTT. It encodes CASSTQDNTGELFF. The full variable domain, in which reference TRBV9 and TRBJ2-2 provide the parts outside the CDR3, is DSGVTQTPKHLITATGQRVTLRCSPRSGDLSVYWYQQSLDQGLQFLIQYYNGEERAKGNILERFSAQQFPDLHSELNLSSLELGDSALYFCASSTQDNTGELFFGEGSRLTVL.

This clonotype came up a few times. A much larger clone differs from this one at a single base, so this may be a read error. The V and J genes are TRBV11-2 and TRBJ2-4; 13 bases fit TRBD2. CDR3 length: 18 residues. Looked up from germline, CDR1 is SGHAT and CDR2 is FQNNGV. Here the CDR3 DNA reads TGTGCCAGCAGCTTAACCCCACTAGCGGGGGGGCCCCAAAACATTCGGTACTTC. Protein sequence: CASSLTPLAGGPQNIRYF.

The J gene is TRBJ2-5, the V gene TRBV20-1; TRBD2 aligns across 7 bases. Germline lookup yields CDR1 DFQATT and CDR2 SNEGSKA (reference sequence). CDR3 length equals 16 residues. The trim removed 3 bases at V and 1 base at J, leaving 11 bases unmatched. The chain's CDR3 is CSARRGGGGLQETQYF. For the CDR3, the DNA is TGCAGTGCTAGGAGGGGCGGCGGGGGACTCCAAGAGACCCAGTACTTC.

This chain connects TRBV27 to TRBJ1-6; 10 positions agree with TRBD1. Germline CDR1 and CDR2: MNHEY and SMNVEV (reference sequence). This CDR3 comprises 15 residues. The V gene end was trimmed by 0 bases and the J gene end by 9 bases; junction bases not matched to a gene: 2. CDR3 loop: CASSLSWDRGSPLHF. In DNA form, the CDR3 reads TGTGCCAGCAGTTTATCGTGGGACAGGGGTTCACCCCTCCACTTT.

On this clonotype: A much larger clone differs by one base, so this may be a read error. This rearrangement joins TRBV7-9 to TRBJ1-2; possible D gene TRBD1, 5 bases. Looked up from germline, CDR1 is SEHNR and CDR2 is FQNEAQ (reference sequence). V was shortened by 4 bases and J by 4 bases, with 10 bases between the two germline ends. The CDR3 has 13 amino acids. CDR3 nucleotide sequence: TGTGCCAGCAGCTCCGGGGCATTCTATGGCTACACCTTC. Translated, it gives CASSSGAFYGYTF.

This clonotype was seen at least ten times. The chain carries TRBV10-1 and TRBJ2-3; D is unclear. CDR1 WNHNN and CDR2 SYGVQD come from the germline V gene (reference sequence). This CDR3 is 12 amino acids long. Trimming removed 5 bases from V and 10 bases from J, with 13 bases in between. The CDR3 loop reads CASSHSQDAQYF. The CDR3 DNA follows: TGCGCCAGCAGTCACTCCCAGGACGCGCAGTATTTT.

This clonotype was found many times. This chain connects TRBV6-5 to TRBJ2-5; D remains ambiguous. Germline CDR1 MNHEY, CDR2 SVGAGI. Trimming shortened V by 0 bases and J by 1 base, and 9 bases separated the two germline ends. The CDR3 is 15 amino acids. The DNA of the CDR3 is TGTGCCAGCAGTTACTCGTTCCACACCCAAGAGACCCAGTACTTC. This codes for CASSYSFHTQETQYF.

As regards this clonotype: A much larger clone is a single base away; this may be a read error. The chain employs TRBV20-1 and TRBJ2-7; no definite D call. Trimming shortened V by 8 bases and J by 2 bases, and 16 bases separated the two germline ends. CDR3 length: 13 residues. CDR1 and CDR2 (germline): DFQATT, SNEGSKA (reference sequence). The chain's CDR3 is CSTIHNDAYEQYF. The CDR3 coding sequence is TGCAGTACTATCCACAACGACGCCTACGAGCAGTACTTC.

As for this clonotype: This may be a read error, as it is one base from a much larger clone. The rearrangement links TRBV20-1 to TRBJ2-1, with D tentatively TRBD1 or TRBD2 (5 bases each). Trimming shortened V by 4 bases and J by 7 bases, and 17 bases separated the two germline ends. CDR1 is DFQATT, CDR2 SNEGSKA, per germline (reference sequence). The CDR3 contains 14 residues. The chain's CDR3 is CSATVLGPPNEQFF. The CDR3 nucleotides read TGCAGTGCTACGGTGTTGGGACCACCGAATGAGCAGTTCTTC.

Ten or more counts support this clonotype. The rearrangement links TRBV7-2 to TRBJ2-3; 9 nucleotides match TRBD1. V lost 4 bases, J lost 1 base, and 0 bases stayed unmatched. In germline, CDR1 is SGHTA, CDR2 FQGNSA. The CDR3 is 14 residues long. CDR3 DNA: TGTGCCAGCAGCTGGGACAGGGGCACAGATACGCAGTATTTT. It specifies CASSWDRGTDTQYF.